This T cell receptor (beta chain) was sequenced in a study of cytomegalovirus exposure and HLA in healthy donors (dated by TCRdb to about 2017). For the wider study: An earlier analysis of 550 to 700 of the donors reported about 250 Gb of sequence data and some 120 million unique TCR beta sequences from about 200 million T cells. To predict cytomegalovirus infection status, the study combined high-throughput TCR immunosequencing, statistical association of individual TCRs with disease status, and machine learning. Of the 350 to 450 genotyped donors, approximately 80% fell in the genetic ancestry cluster associated with self-reported Caucasian donors. Class I and class II HLA loci were covered by the typing at four-digit resolution. The aim of the study was to test whether cataloging public T cell receptors could identify signatures of past pathogen exposure. Typing coverage varied by locus: roughly 629-640 donors for A, B, C, DRB1 and DQB1; 522 for DQA1; 600 to 610 for DPA1; roughly 450 for DPB1. All discovery cohort repertoires had been generated on a single sequencing platform. To decide whether each TCR beta V gene segment behaved as functional or pseudogenic, an earlier analysis of 587 of the donors relied on high-throughput TCR beta sequencing. On average, around 230,000 unique TCR beta nucleotide sequences were sequenced per donor among several hundred genotyped donors of the cohort, with approximately 18% of those sequences being non-productive. Using immunosequencing, the study profiled T cell repertoires from roughly 650 subjects and related those repertoires to cytomegalovirus serostatus. In addition to the first cohort of 650 to 750 subjects, a separate validation cohort of over 90 different subjects was used. In the later analysis, no new phenotypic data were used to find candidate immune exposures; instead, reliance was placed on TCR beta sequences and their occurrence across donors. A later analysis re-analyzed previously published TCR beta repertoires from hundreds of donors and added high-resolution HLA genotyping to study TCR occurrence patterns. Donor age, sex, ethnicity and CMV serostatus were compiled together with the repertoire data. In a later genetic analysis, genome-wide SNP genotypes for about 65% of the roughly 700 donors were used, and that subset was treated as a discovery cohort. Five DR-DQ haplotypes were handled as single units for association and clustering, since linkage in the cohort was strong. An early release that covered several hundred HLA-typed donors contained about 300 gigabases of sequencing data and 70 million to 100 million unique TCR sequences. On the study overall, not on this receptor specifically: At a false discovery rate of 0.05, a later analysis linked roughly 17,000 TCR beta sequences to specific HLA alleles. A cluster of highly shared sequence variants was judged likely to be a technical artifact of the sequencing pipeline. This cohort had only TCR beta chains sequenced, and the lack of alpha or paired-chain data limited which features could be detected. While some public TCRs were present in many individuals, most TCR sequences turned up only very rarely across donors. An earlier analysis of approximately 600 of the donors showed that most TCR beta V segments appeared in productive rearrangements either about 90% or about 30% of the time, which broadly matched IMGT annotations. In a later genetic analysis, a missense DCLRE1C variant was associated with V-gene and J-gene trimming of TCR beta chains, and the association was replicated in an independent cohort. The only immune exposure information available for the cohort was CMV serostatus. A further reported finding was that TCR beta sequences accurately predicted the HLA-A and HLA-B alleles for most subjects in the first cohort. Linkage disequilibrium might explain the correlated functional status among segregating V segments, but an unknown experimental factor could not be excluded. A later genetic analysis reported fewer N-insertions in productive TCRs among donors in an Asian-associated ancestry cluster than the approximately 670-donor mean. About 15 rarely observed V segments, including chromosome 9 orphons, were excluded from the earlier analysis of several hundred of the donors because counts were too low. The presence/absence analyses assumed that sequencing depth was roughly uniform across donors, and that assumption may not be true. The classifier was reported to diagnose cytomegalovirus status with high specificity and sensitivity in both the original and validation cohorts. In a later analysis, most CMV-associated TCR beta chains were found to appear HLA-restricted, with HLA associations seemingly driven largely by CMV exposure. A total of fewer than 200 TCR beta chains were listed by the study as associated with cytomegalovirus. In a later analysis, TCR association rates were found to vary across HLA loci, with the most associated TCRs seen for DRB1 alleles and the fewest for HLA-C alleles. Compared with equally common non-associated chains, HLA-associated TCR beta chains in a later analysis were more clonally expanded and had lower generation probabilities. When HLA alleles, especially DR and DQ, strongly co-occurred, attributing TCR associations to individual alleles was difficult. Some IMGT-functional V segments, including TRBV6-2 and TRBV6-3, could not be told apart with the 87-base-pair reads, so those segments were excluded. A later analysis reported that several top co-occurrence clusters appeared linked to parvovirus B19, influenza, CMV and Epstein-Barr virus. HLA typing was unavailable for some donors at each locus, so association tests used only the typed subset. The authors suggested that the approach could potentially be generalized to other disease states and immunological phenotypes. In vitro tests confirmed that a few of the cytomegalovirus-associated TCR beta chains recognize cytomegalovirus antigens.

V gives up 8 bases and J gives up 5 bases, and the segment between their germline ends measures 7 bases. The CDR3, cysteine through phenylalanine, is 11 amino acids long. Left in the record is the CDR3 DNA by itself, 33 bases read in frame from the first base. The germline V gene sets CDR1 to SGHTA and CDR2 to FQGNSA. In total, roughly 710 healthy bone marrow donors made up the cohort. At the time of sampling, every cohort member was nominally healthy, though immune exposures that went unrecorded were likely present. The donor was CMV seronegative and was included in the group of 352 seronegative cohort members. Every donor gave a peripheral blood sample, and the peripheral blood mononuclear cells from that sample were used for TCR beta sequencing. The Qiagen DNeasy Blood Extraction Kit was used to extract genomic DNA from the blood cell samples. On this clone itself: Its antigen has not been determined.

To prepare the library, the immunoSEQ multiplex PCR assay was applied. The multiplex PCR relied on a mix of 60 forward primers for TCR Vbeta segments and 13 reverse primers for TCR Jbeta segments. The CDR3 region of rearranged TCR beta genes was amplified from genomic DNA with a multiplex PCR assay. The amplified TCR beta libraries were sequenced on the Illumina HiSeq System as 87-base-pair reads. The authors processed their data as follows. In a later analysis, about 80 million unique TCR beta chains were counted across the roughly 610 repertoires, and around 10 million of these chains were shared by at least two donors. Raw reads were error-corrected and collapsed into unique sequences with a nearest-neighbor algorithm that merged closely related sequences to remove PCR and sequencing errors. V, D and J gene segments were assigned by aligning CDR3 sequences to IMGT reference sequences. Each retained sequence needed at least a six-nucleotide match to both a V gene segment and a J gene segment. A rearrangement was called productive if the CDR3 had no stop codons and remained in frame with V and J, and every other rearrangement was called non-productive. CDR3 was defined by IMGT convention, running from the second conserved V-encoded cysteine to the conserved J-encoded phenylalanine. Sequences without an unambiguous match to a single V gene segment were excluded from the earlier analysis of about 640 of the donors. An earlier analysis of just under 600 of the donors called V segments functional above 56.7% productive rearrangements and segregating when the between-donor standard deviation exceeded 5%. A statistical classification framework was built to diagnose cytomegalovirus status from the catalog of TCR beta chain sequences. In a later analysis, TCR nucleotide sequences were compared against IMGT/GENE-DB human TR gene sequences so that V and J genes could be assigned. Using the TCRdist pipeline, a later analysis assigned CDR3 sequences along with most-parsimonious VDJ recombination scenarios. In a later analysis, each TCR beta chain was defined by its CDR3 amino acid sequence together with its V-gene family, and reads lacking a unique V-gene family were excluded. A later analysis removed 450 to 600 highly shared, low-generation-probability nucleotide sequences to deal with suspected cross-contamination and a sequencing artifact. In a later analysis, a clonal expansion index was calculated for each public chain from normalized within-repertoire ranks of inferred template counts. In a later analysis, generation probabilities were computed with a VDJ recombination model fitted to out-of-frame rearrangements, and the resulting probabilities were checked against IGoR. In a later analysis, hypergeometric tests were used to score TCR-TCR, TCR-HLA and TCR-CMV co-occurrence, with a repertoire-size bias correction applied to TCR pairs. In a later analysis, false discovery rates were estimated by permuting HLA or CMV assignments 20 times. A later analysis grouped co-occurring TCRs with DBSCAN, adding TCRdist sequence similarity when clustering within HLA-allele-positive subsets. Co-occurrence clustering excluded repertoires with fewer than 30,000 or more than 120,000 public chains, plus five with anomalous nucleotide sharing. In its TCRdb copy, this immuneACCESS table keeps in-frame sequences only and misses some clones. Where compared with another copy, unresolved V genes explain less than half of these, and the others have no known cause. V and J calls and clone size follow that table, whereas D and trimming were derived from the DNA. This sample's listing comprises over 100,000 clones. Clones ranked in the top ten supply more than 3.5% of the sample.

The chain is made from TRBV7-2 and TRBJ1-5, with no confident D gene call. Sequencing was performed on PBMCs. The source of this sequence is a man younger than 40 in good health and CMV-seronegative. The bases read TGTGCCAGCGGGCAGGATCAGCCCCAGCATTTT. Its protein is CASGQDQPQHF. Outside the CDR3, residues come from the reference TRBV7-2 and TRBJ1-5 proteins, so the full variable domain is: GAGVSQSPSNKVTEKGKDVELRCDPISGHTALYWYRQSLGQGLEFLIYFQGNSAPDKSGLPSDRFSAERTGGSVSTLTIQRTQQEDSAVYLCASGQDQPQHFGDGTRLSIL.